This TCR beta chain was obtained from a study of blood T cell repertoires in COVID-19. Study details: Sites across the United States, Italy and Spain contributed samples from acute and convalescent COVID-19.

Germline V gene sequence: CDR1 LGHNT, CDR2 FRNRAP. V lost 6 bases and J lost 15, with 18 bases in between. The CDR3 has 12 amino acids. Data came from immunoSEQ multiplex PCR; TCRdb stores just in-frame clones and leaves some out. Of a few hundred thousand clones in the sample, 70% to 90% are singletons; the top ten hold about 1.5%. Residents of about two dozen US areas, aged about 18 to 89 years, made up the participants. Participants' own reports of clinical history determined their cohort assignment. The chain is built from TRBV12-5 and TRBJ2-1, with D maybe TRBD1 (5 bases). The clonotype was recovered from a woman aged 50 to 65 who had recovered from COVID-19. Specimen: PBMCs or T cells enriched from blood (not recorded which). CDR3 loop: CASGGPNLSVFF. As DNA, the CDR3 is TGTGCTAGTGGGGGGCCCAACCTTAGTGTGTTCTTC.